This passage covers 4 T cell receptor beta chains from one sample sequenced in a study of cytomegalovirus exposure and HLA in healthy donors. A multiplex PCR was run with 60 Vbeta primers and 13 Jbeta primers. Sequencing was performed with immunoSEQ multiplex PCR; in TCRdb, only in-frame clones are kept and a portion is missing. The repertoire has about 170,000 clones, 75% to 80% of them found once; the top ten carry around 1%. The sample consisted of PBMCs. Receptors were obtained from a woman aged 45-65 years in good health and CMV-seropositive.

The chain combines TRBV19 with TRBJ1-6; tentatively, D is TRBD1 (5 bases). Trimming removed 5 bases at V and 5 bases at J, with 13 bases between. The CDR3 is made up of 15 amino acids. CDR1 and CDR2 (germline): LNHDA, SQIVND (reference sequence). CDR3 sequence reads: CASSPTRQNNSPLHF. DNA for the CDR3: TGTGCCAGTAGTCCCACGAGACAGAATAATTCACCCCTCCACTTT.

The gene calls are TRBV15 and TRBJ2-5; 8 positions match TRBD1. The CDR3 loop spans 16 amino acids. Germline lookup yields CDR1 LNHNV and CDR2 YYDKDF (reference sequence). Trimming at V came to 5 bases and at J to 5 bases, leaving 13 bases not matched to a gene. In nucleotides, the CDR3 is TGTGCCACCAGCGGACGTCAGGGGGCCCTAGGGGAGACCCAGTACTTC. This sequence encodes CATSGRQGALGETQYF. Complete variable domain (other parts from reference TRBV15 and TRBJ2-5): DAMVIQNPRYQVTQFGKPVTLSCSQTLNHNVMYWYQQKSSQAPKLLFHYYDKDFNNEADTPDNFQSRRPNTSFCFLDIRSPGLGDTAMYLCATSGRQGALGETQYFGPGTRLLVL.

This chain uses TRBV6-5 with TRBJ2-1; possible D gene TRBD2, 5 bases. There are 13 residues in the CDR3. Between the trimmed V and J ends, which lost 6 bases and 0 bases, there was a span of 6 bases. Germline CDR1 reads MNHEY; CDR2 reads SVGAGI. In DNA form, the CDR3 reads TGTGCCAGCAGCACTAGCTCCTACAATGAGCAGTTCTTC. This translates into CASSTSSYNEQFF.

The chain combines TRBV19 with TRBJ2-7, with 7 bases matching TRBD2. The junction had 4 bases not matched to a gene; V was cut back by 6 bases and J by 2 bases. Germline CDR1 LNHDA, CDR2 SQIVND (reference sequence). This CDR3 has 13 amino acids. CDR3 in amino acids: CASSRAGAYEQYF. The CDR3 DNA is TGTGCCAGTAGCAGGGCGGGAGCCTACGAGCAGTACTTC.